This T cell receptor (beta chain) appears in the sequencing data of a study of monozygotic twins with inflammatory bowel disease. General study points: On the inverse Simpson index, IBD patients scored lower for TCRbeta diversity than healthy co-twins.

Germline loops: CDR1 LNHDA, CDR2 SQIVND (reference sequence). The CDR3 length is 14 residues. A 6-nucleotide sample barcode was carried by the UMIs, which template switching added. PCR of TCRalpha and TCRbeta cDNA was nested, with two rounds of around 15 and 9 cycles. From its re-call of the 5' RACE reads, TCRdb lists each CDR3 protein once, without DNA. Seen in this sample are 150,000 or so distinct CDR3 sequences; the ten most common clones hold around 7.2%. Comment on this clonotype: What it binds is unknown.

The chain links TRBV19 to TRBJ2-7. This receptor was obtained from a human donor with ulcerative colitis or Crohn's disease, or a healthy co-twin of an affected twin (not recorded which). The sequencing input was blood. CDR3 sequence: CASSIQGSAYEQYF. Full variable domain (remainder filled in from reference TRBV19 and TRBJ2-7): DGGITQSPKYLFRKEGQNVTLSCEQNLNHDAMYWYRQDPGQGLRLIYYSQIVNDFQKGDIAEGYSVSREKKESFPLTVTSAQKNPTAFYLCASSIQGSAYEQYFGPGTRLTVT.